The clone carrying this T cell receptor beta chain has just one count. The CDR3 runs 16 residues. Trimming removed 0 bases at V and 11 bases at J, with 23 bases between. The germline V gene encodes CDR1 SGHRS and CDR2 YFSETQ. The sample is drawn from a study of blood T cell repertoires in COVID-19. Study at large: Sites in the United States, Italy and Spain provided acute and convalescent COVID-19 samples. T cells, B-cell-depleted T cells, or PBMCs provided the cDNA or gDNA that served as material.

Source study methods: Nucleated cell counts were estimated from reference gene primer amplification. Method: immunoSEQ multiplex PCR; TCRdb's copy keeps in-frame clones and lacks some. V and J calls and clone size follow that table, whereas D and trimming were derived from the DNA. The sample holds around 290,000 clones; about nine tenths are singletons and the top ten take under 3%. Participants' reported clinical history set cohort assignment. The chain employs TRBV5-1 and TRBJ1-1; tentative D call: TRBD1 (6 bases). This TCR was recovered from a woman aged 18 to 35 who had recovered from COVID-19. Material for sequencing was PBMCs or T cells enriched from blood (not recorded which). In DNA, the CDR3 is TGCGCCAGCAGCTTGGCCGGGACATTCGCAGGGGTGGGCGCTTTCTTT. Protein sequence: CASSLAGTFAGVGAFF.